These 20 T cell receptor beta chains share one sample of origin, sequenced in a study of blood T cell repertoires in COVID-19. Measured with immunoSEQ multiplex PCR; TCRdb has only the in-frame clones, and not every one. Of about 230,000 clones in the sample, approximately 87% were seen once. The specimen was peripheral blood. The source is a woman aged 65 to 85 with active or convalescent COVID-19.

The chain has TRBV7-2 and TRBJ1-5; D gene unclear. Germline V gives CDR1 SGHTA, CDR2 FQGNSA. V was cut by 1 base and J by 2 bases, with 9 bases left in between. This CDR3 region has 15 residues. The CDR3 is CASSLGGSGNQPQHF. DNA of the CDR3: TGTGCCAGCAGCTTAGGAGGGTCGGGCAATCAGCCCCAGCATTTT.

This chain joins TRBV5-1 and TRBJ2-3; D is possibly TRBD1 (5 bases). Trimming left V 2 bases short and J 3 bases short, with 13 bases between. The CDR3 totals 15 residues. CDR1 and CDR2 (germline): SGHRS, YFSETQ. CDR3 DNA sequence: TGCGCCAGCAGCTTACAGGCTGTGAGTACAGATACGCAGTATTTT. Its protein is CASSLQAVSTDTQYF.

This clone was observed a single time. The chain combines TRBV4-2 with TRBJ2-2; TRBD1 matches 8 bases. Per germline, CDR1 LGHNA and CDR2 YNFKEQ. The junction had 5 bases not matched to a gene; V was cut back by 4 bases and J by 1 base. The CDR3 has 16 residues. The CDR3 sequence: CASSPIGQGNTGELFF. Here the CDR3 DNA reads TGTGCCAGCAGCCCGATAGGACAGGGGAACACCGGGGAGCTGTTTTTT.

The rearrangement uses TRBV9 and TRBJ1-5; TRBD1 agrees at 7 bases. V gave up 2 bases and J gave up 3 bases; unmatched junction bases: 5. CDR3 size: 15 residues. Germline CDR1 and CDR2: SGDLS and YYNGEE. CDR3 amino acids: CASSVTGQFNQPQHF. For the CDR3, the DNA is TGTGCCAGCAGCGTTACGGGACAGTTCAATCAGCCCCAGCATTTT.

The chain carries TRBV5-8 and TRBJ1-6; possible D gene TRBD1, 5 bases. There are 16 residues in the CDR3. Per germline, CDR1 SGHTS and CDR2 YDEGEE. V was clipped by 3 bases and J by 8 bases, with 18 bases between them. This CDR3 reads CASSSRGAGSYSPLHF. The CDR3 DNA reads TGTGCCAGCAGCTCTCGCGGGGCAGGTTCTTATTCACCCCTCCACTTT.

As DNA, the CDR3 is TGTGCCAGCAGTTGGGGGTGGACTAGAGGGTACCAAGAGACCCAGTACTTC. Translation: CASSWGWTRGYQETQYF. The V and J genes are TRBV28 and TRBJ2-5; 7 bases are shared with TRBD2. Trimming at V came to 4 bases and at J to 0 bases, leaving 11 bases not matched to a gene. The CDR3 contains 17 residues. From germline, CDR1 is MDHEN and CDR2 SYDVKM.

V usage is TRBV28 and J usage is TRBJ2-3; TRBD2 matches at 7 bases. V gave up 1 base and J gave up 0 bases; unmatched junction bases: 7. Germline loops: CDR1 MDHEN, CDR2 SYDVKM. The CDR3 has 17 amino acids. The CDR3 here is CASSLLGGSDSTDTQYF. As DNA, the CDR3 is TGTGCCAGCAGTTTATTAGGCGGGAGCGACAGCACAGATACGCAGTATTTT.

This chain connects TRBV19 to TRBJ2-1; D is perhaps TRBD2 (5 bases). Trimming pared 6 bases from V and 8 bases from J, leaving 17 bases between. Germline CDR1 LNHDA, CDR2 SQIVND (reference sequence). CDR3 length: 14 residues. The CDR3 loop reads CASRRVGAQDEQFF. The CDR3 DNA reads TGTGCCAGTAGACGGGTGGGAGCTCAGGATGAGCAGTTCTTC.

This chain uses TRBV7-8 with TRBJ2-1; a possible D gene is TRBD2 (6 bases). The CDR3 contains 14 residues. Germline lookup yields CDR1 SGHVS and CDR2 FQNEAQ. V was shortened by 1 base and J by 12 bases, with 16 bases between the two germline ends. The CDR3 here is CASSLDVAAVRQFF. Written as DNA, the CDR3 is TGTGCCAGCAGCTTAGATGTAGCGGCCGTTCGGCAGTTCTTC.

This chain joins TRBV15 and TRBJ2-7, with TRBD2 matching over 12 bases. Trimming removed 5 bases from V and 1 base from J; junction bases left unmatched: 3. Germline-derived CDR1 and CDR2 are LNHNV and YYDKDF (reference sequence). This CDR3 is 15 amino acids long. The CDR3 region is CATSLLAGGSYEQYF. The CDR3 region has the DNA TGTGCCACCAGCCTGCTAGCGGGAGGGTCCTACGAGCAGTACTTC. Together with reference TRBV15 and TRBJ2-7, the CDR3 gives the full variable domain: DAMVIQNPRYQVTQFGKPVTLSCSQTLNHNVMYWYQQKSSQAPKLLFHYYDKDFNNEADTPDNFQSRRPNTSFCFLDIRSPGLGDTAMYLCATSLLAGGSYEQYFGPGTRLTVT.

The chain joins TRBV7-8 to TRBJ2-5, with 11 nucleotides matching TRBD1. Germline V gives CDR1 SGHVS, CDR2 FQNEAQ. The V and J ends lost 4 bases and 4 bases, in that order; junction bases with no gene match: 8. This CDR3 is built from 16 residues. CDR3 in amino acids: CASSSIGTGGGETQYF. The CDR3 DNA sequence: TGTGCCAGCAGCTCTATAGGGACAGGGGGGGGAGAGACCCAGTACTTC.

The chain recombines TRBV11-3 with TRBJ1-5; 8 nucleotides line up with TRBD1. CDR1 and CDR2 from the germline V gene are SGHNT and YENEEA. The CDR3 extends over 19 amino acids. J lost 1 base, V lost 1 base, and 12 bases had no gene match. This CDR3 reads CASSLVQAGGQQSNQPQHF. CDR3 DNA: TGTGCCAGCAGCTTAGTCCAGGCAGGGGGCCAGCAGAGCAATCAGCCCCAGCATTTT.

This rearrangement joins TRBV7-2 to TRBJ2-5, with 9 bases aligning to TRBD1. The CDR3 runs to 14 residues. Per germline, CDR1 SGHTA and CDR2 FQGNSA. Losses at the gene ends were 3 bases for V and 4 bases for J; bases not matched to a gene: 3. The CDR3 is CASSFGTGLETQYF. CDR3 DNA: TGTGCCAGCAGCTTCGGGACAGGGTTAGAGACCCAGTACTTC.

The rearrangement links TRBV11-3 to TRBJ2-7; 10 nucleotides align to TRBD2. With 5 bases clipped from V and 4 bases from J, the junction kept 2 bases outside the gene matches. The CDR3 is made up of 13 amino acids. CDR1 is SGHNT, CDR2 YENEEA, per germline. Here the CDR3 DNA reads TGTGCCAGCAGCCTGGGACTAGCGTACGAGCAGTACTTC. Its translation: CASSLGLAYEQYF.

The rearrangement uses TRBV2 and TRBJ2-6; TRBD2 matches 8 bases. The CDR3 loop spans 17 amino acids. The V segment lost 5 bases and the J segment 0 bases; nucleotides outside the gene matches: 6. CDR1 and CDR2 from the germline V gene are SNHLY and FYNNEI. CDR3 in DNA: TGTGCCAGCAGTCGTCGGGAGGGCCACTCTGGGGCCAACGTCCTGACTTTC. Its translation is CASSRREGHSGANVLTF.

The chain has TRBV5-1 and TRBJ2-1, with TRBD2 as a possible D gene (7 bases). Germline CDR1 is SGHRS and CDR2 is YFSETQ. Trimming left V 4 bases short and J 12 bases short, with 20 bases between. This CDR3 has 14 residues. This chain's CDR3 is CASSGGQPRGPQFF. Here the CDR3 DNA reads TGCGCCAGCAGCGGGGGCCAACCGCGGGGGCCGCAGTTCTTC. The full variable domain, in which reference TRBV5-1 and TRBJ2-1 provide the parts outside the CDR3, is KAGVTQTPRYLIKTRGQQVTLSCSPISGHRSVSWYQQTPGQGLQFLFEYFSETQRNKGNFPGRFSGRQFSNSRSEMNVSTLELGDSALYLCASSGGQPRGPQFFGPGTRLTVL.

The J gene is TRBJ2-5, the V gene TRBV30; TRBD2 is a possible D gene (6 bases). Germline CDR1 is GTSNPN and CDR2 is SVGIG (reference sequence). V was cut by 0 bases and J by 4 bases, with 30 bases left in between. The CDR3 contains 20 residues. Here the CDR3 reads CAWSVRPGAAGLGVPETQYF. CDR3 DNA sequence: TGTGCCTGGAGTGTAAGGCCCGGGGCGGCGGGACTGGGGGTCCCAGAGACCCAGTACTTC.

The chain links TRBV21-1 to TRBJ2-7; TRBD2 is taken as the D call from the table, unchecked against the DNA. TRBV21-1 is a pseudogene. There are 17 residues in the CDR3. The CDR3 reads CASRPTSGRCFSYEQYF. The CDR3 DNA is TGTGCCAGCAGGCCGACTAGCGGGAGGTGCTTCTCCTACGAGCAGTACTTC.

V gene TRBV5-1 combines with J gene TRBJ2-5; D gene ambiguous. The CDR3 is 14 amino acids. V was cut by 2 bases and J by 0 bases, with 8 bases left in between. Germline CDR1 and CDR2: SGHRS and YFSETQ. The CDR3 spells CASSFSSDQETQYF. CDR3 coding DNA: TGCGCCAGCAGCTTCTCCAGCGACCAAGAGACCCAGTACTTC.

The CDR3 sequence is CATSRGLAELYEQYF. DNA for the CDR3: TGTGCCACCAGCAGAGGACTAGCGGAACTCTACGAGCAGTACTTC. This chain joins TRBV15 and TRBJ2-7, with 9 bases identical to TRBD2. CDR1 is LNHNV, CDR2 YYDKDF, per germline (reference sequence). The CDR3 has 15 amino acids. With V trimmed by 1 base and J by 3 bases, 4 bases remained unmatched.